This entry lists 6 T cell receptor beta chains sequenced from one sample in a study of blood T cell repertoires in COVID-19. Sequencing was performed with immunoSEQ multiplex PCR; in TCRdb, only in-frame clones are kept and a portion is missing. The sample holds 90,000 or so clones, roughly 80% seen once. Material for sequencing was peripheral blood. The receptor set was obtained from a man older than 75 with active or convalescent COVID-19.

This rearrangement joins TRBV5-4 to TRBJ1-2; D remains ambiguous. Germline values: CDR1 SGHNT, CDR2 YYREEE (reference sequence). The CDR3 covers 11 residues. The V end lost 4 bases, the J end lost 8 bases, and 9 bases lay between the germline ends. The CDR3 nucleotides are TGTGCCAGCAGCCGCGGTGAGGGCTACACCTTC. Protein product: CASSRGEGYTF. Full variable domain (missing parts from reference TRBV5-4 and TRBJ1-2): ETGVTQSPTHLIKTRGQQVTLRCSSQSGHNTVSWYQQALGQGPQFIFQYYREEENGRGNFPPRFSGLQFPNYSSELNVNALELDDSALYLCASSRGEGYTFGSGTRLTVV.

The chain joins TRBV27 to TRBJ1-6; TRBD1 agrees at 7 bases. Losses at the gene ends were 10 bases for V and 4 bases for J; bases not matched to a gene: 4. Germline CDR1 is MNHEY and CDR2 is SMNVEV (reference sequence). This CDR3 spans 13 amino acids. CDR3 sequence reads: CATPGQYNSPLHF. CDR3 DNA sequence: TGTGCCACCCCGGGACAGTATAATTCACCCCTCCACTTT.

V usage is TRBV25-1 and J usage is TRBJ1-2; tentatively, D is TRBD1 (6 bases). V was cut by 3 bases and J by 4 bases, with 12 bases left in between. The germline CDR1 and CDR2 sequences are MGHDK and SYGVNS. This CDR3 spans 14 amino acids. In DNA, the CDR3 is TGTGCCAGCAGTGATGAGACAGGTTTCTATGGCTACACCTTC. This encodes CASSDETGFYGYTF.

The chain carries TRBV7-2 and TRBJ1-2, with D possibly TRBD1 on 6 matching bases. V lost 1 base and J 8 bases, leaving 20 bases between the germline ends. CDR1 is SGHTA and CDR2 is FQGNSA in the germline V gene. This CDR3 contains 16 residues. In DNA form, the CDR3 reads TGTGCCAGCAGCTTAGATTTAGACAGGCGAGCGATCGGCTACACCTTC. Its translation: CASSLDLDRRAIGYTF.

The chain is built from TRBV6-5 and TRBJ2-5, with 7 bases aligning to TRBD1. Germline CDR1 and CDR2: MNHEY and SVGAGI. J lost 5 bases, V lost 8 bases, and 8 bases had no gene match. The CDR3 is 13 amino acids. In DNA, the CDR3 is TGTGCCAGCGTAAACAGGGGATGGGAGACCCAGTACTTC. This sequence encodes CASVNRGWETQYF.

J is TRBJ1-2 and V is TRBV3-1 (or the pseudogene TRBV3-2), with 12 bases fitting TRBD1. CDR3 size: 18 residues. Germline-derived CDR1 and CDR2 are LGHDT and YNNKEL (reference sequence). The junction had 7 bases not matched to a gene; V was cut back by 0 bases and J by 2 bases. For the CDR3, the DNA is TGTGCCAGCAGCCAAGAGGGGACAGGGGGCTTCCGGAACTATGGCTACACCTTC. Translated: CASSQEGTGGFRNYGYTF.